Shown below are 26 T cell receptor beta chains from a single sample sequenced in a study of neurological immune-mediated disorders. TCRdb ran MiXCR on the 5' RACE reads and lists one entry per CDR3 protein. Of tens of thousands of distinct CDR3 sequences listed, roughly 4.8% are singletons. The sequenced material came from PBMCs. These receptors came from a man aged 25-45 years with multiple sclerosis.

This clonotype was seen many times. Its ends do not fully match the called genes, so a read error is possible. CDR3 coding DNA: TGTGCCAGCAGCAACGGACAGCGAACCATTTTT. This gives the protein CASSNGQRTIF. V and J are TRBV27 and TRBJ1-4, with D perhaps TRBD1 (6 bases). The CDR3 is 11 amino acids. Germline values: CDR1 MNHEY, CDR2 SMNVEV (reference sequence).

This clonotype was counted at least ten times. This chain connects TRBV27 to TRBJ1-6; possibly TRBD1 for D (5 bases). The V gene lost 8 bases and the J gene lost 1 base, with 12 bases spanning the gap. Germline CDR1 is MNHEY and CDR2 is SMNVEV (reference sequence). The CDR3 totals 15 residues. CDR3 in amino acids: CASREGYSYNSPLHF. The DNA for the CDR3 is TGTGCCAGCCGCGAGGGGTATTCCTATAATTCACCCCTCCACTTT.

This clonotype was detected ten times or more. This chain uses TRBV6-5 with TRBJ1-2; D might be TRBD1 (5 bases). From germline, CDR1 is MNHEY and CDR2 SVGAGI. The CDR3 sequence is 13 residues long. Trimming pared 5 bases from V and 3 bases from J, leaving 10 bases between. The CDR3 loop is CASSQGSDYGYTF. The CDR3 DNA reads as TGTGCCAGCAGTCAGGGATCTGACTATGGCTACACCTTC.

This clonotype was counted many times. The rearrangement links TRBV15 to TRBJ2-6, with 8 bases matching TRBD1. This CDR3 has 13 residues. V lost 8 bases, J lost 12 bases, and 9 bases stayed unmatched. From germline, CDR1 is LNHNV and CDR2 YYDKDF (reference sequence). Here the CDR3 DNA reads TGTGCCACCGGGGGGACAGGAGTTTTCGTCCTGACTTTC. This translates into CATGGTGVFVLTF. The full variable domain, completed using reference TRBV15 and TRBJ2-6, is DAMVIQNPRYQVTQFGKPVTLSCSQTLNHNVMYWYQQKSSQAPKLLFHYYDKDFNNEADTPDNFQSRRPNTSFCFLDIRSPGLGDTAMYLCATGGTGVFVLTFGAGSRLTVL.

This clonotype was observed at least ten times. The CDR3 is CASSLAGANVLTF. The CDR3 coding sequence is TGTGCCAGCAGTTTGGCAGGGGCCAACGTCCTGACTTTC. The genes are TRBV12-3 or TRBV12-4 and TRBJ2-6; no firm D call. The V and J ends lost 3 bases and 4 bases respectively, with 4 bases between them. The CDR3 length is 13 residues.

At least ten counts were recorded for this clonotype. The V gene is TRBV6-2 or TRBV6-3, the J gene TRBJ2-5; D not resolved. The germline gives CDR1 MNHEY, CDR2 SVGEGT. Trimming left V 7 bases short and J 0 bases short, with 12 bases between. This CDR3 contains 14 residues. The CDR3 protein is CASTPMGYQETQYF. The CDR3 DNA follows: TGTGCCAGCACCCCCATGGGGTACCAAGAGACCCAGTACTTC.

This clonotype was detected only a few times. Relative to the germline gene, one junction end is altered; a read error may explain this. This chain joins TRBV11-2 and TRBJ1-5; D not certain. The CDR3 has 13 amino acids. Germline V gene lookup returns CDR1 SGHAT and CDR2 FQNNGV. The CDR3, as DNA: TGTGCCAGCAGCTTTGGAGAGAATCAGCCCCAGAATTTT. It yields the protein CASSFGENQPQNF.

The sample holds many counts of this clonotype. The rearrangement uses TRBV5-1 and TRBJ2-1, with D possibly TRBD2 on 5 matching bases. Germline CDR1 is SGHRS and CDR2 is YFSETQ. The CDR3 covers 13 residues. With 2 bases removed from V and 8 bases from J, the gap between germline ends came to 11 bases. The CDR3 coding sequence is TGCGCCAGCAGCTTAAGGCCGGAGGATGAGCAGTTCTTC. Protein product: CASSLRPEDEQFF. Drawing the rest from reference TRBV5-1 and TRBJ2-1, the complete variable domain is KAGVTQTPRYLIKTRGQQVTLSCSPISGHRSVSWYQQTPGQGLQFLFEYFSETQRNKGNFPGRFSGRQFSNSRSEMNVSTLELGDSALYLCASSLRPEDEQFFGPGTRLTVL.

This clonotype has a count of ten or more. In nucleotides, the CDR3 is TGCGCCAGCAGCTTATCTCAGGGGGACAATTCACCCCTCCACTTT. Amino acids: CASSLSQGDNSPLHF. V and J are TRBV5-1 and TRBJ1-6; 7 bases match TRBD1. V gave up 2 bases and J gave up 7 bases; unmatched junction bases: 6. In germline, CDR1 is SGHRS, CDR2 YFSETQ. The CDR3 runs 15 residues.

The J gene is TRBJ1-2, the V gene TRBV5-4, with unresolved D. The germline V gene has CDR1 SGHNT and CDR2 YYREEE (reference sequence). This CDR3 is built from 13 residues. V lost 4 bases to trimming and J lost 8 bases, with 15 bases between them. CDR3 sequence reads: CASSPPRTGGYTF. The CDR3 DNA is TGTGCCAGCAGCCCTCCACGGACTGGGGGCTACACCTTC.

In its sample, this clonotype was seen many times. The genes are TRBV20-1 and TRBJ1-6; D is unclear. Trimming cost V 2 bases and J 5 bases, with 13 bases left between them. This CDR3 comprises 15 residues. In germline, CDR1 is DFQATT, CDR2 SNEGSKA (reference sequence). The CDR3 DNA reads as TGCAGTGCTAGACCGTGGGGAATTAATAATTCACCCCTCCACTTT. This sequence encodes CSARPWGINNSPLHF.

The chain recombines TRBV2 with TRBJ1-6; 7 bases map to TRBD1. This CDR3 is 15 amino acids long. The junction had 9 bases not matched to a gene; V was cut back by 5 bases and J by 8 bases. The V gene's germline CDR1 is SNHLY and CDR2 FYNNEI. In DNA, the CDR3 is TGTGCCAGCAGTCTCGAAAACAGGGGACATTCACCCCTCCACTTT. Translation gives CASSLENRGHSPLHF.

This clonotype was seen repeatedly, ten times or more. This chain links TRBV5-1 with TRBJ2-7; D unresolved. Germline CDR1 reads SGHRS; CDR2 reads YFSETQ. Trimming took off 1 base at V and 2 bases at J, with 16 bases between the two ends. The CDR3 is 16 amino acids. CDR3 nucleotide sequence: TGCGCCAGCAGCTTGAAATTTGGACCGCAAACCTACGAGCAGTACTTC. Its translation is CASSLKFGPQTYEQYF. The full variable domain, rest sourced from reference TRBV5-1 and TRBJ2-7, is KAGVTQTPRYLIKTRGQQVTLSCSPISGHRSVSWYQQTPGQGLQFLFEYFSETQRNKGNFPGRFSGRQFSNSRSEMNVSTLELGDSALYLCASSLKFGPQTYEQYFGPGTRLTVT.

This clonotype was picked up a small number of times. The rearrangement links TRBV12-3 or TRBV12-4 to TRBJ1-2, with D possibly TRBD1 on 5 matching bases. The CDR3 loop spans 13 amino acids. V was pared by 4 bases and J by 5 bases, with 11 bases between. CDR3 loop: CASSSRKGYGYTF. The CDR3 DNA reads TGTGCCAGCAGTTCAAGGAAGGGGTATGGCTACACCTTC.

This clonotype showed up many times. V and J are TRBV7-8 and TRBJ2-5, with D perhaps TRBD1 (5 bases). The CDR3 has 15 residues. Deletions cut 3 bases from V and 3 bases from J, with 14 bases between. Germline-derived CDR1 and CDR2 are SGHVS and FQNEAQ. CDR3 region: CASSFATAQEETQYF. The CDR3 DNA reads as TGTGCCAGCAGCTTCGCGACAGCTCAAGAAGAGACCCAGTACTTC.

This clonotype was seen ten or more times. The rearrangement links TRBV20-1 to TRBJ1-2; no clear D. Per the germline V gene, CDR1 is DFQATT and CDR2 is SNEGSKA (reference sequence). Trimming shortened V by 5 bases and J by 4 bases, and 17 bases separated the two germline ends. The CDR3 has 14 residues. This CDR3 is CSAQSRSGGYGYTF. In nucleotides, the CDR3 is TGCAGTGCTCAAAGTAGGTCTGGAGGCTATGGCTACACCTTC.

This clonotype was recorded many times. The chain links TRBV5-8 to TRBJ1-5; a possible D gene is TRBD1 (6 bases). Between the trimmed V and J ends, which lost 2 bases and 7 bases, there was a span of 13 bases. Germline CDR1 reads SGHTS; CDR2 reads YDEGEE. The CDR3 sequence is 14 residues long. The CDR3 is CASSFRGRGQPQHF. The DNA of the CDR3 is TGTGCCAGCAGCTTCCGGGGGAGGGGGCAGCCCCAGCATTTT.

This clonotype was found many times. The CDR3 is CASSGWGVLNYGYTF. The CDR3 coding sequence is TGCGCCAGCAGCGGTTGGGGGGTCCTTAACTATGGCTACACCTTC. The V gene is TRBV5-1, the J gene TRBJ1-2; tentative D call: TRBD1 (5 bases). Germline-derived CDR1 and CDR2 are SGHRS and YFSETQ. V gave up 4 bases and J gave up 1 base, with 14 bases separating them. The length of the CDR3 is 15 residues. The variable domain in full, with the rest retrieved from reference TRBV5-1 and TRBJ1-2, is KAGVTQTPRYLIKTRGQQVTLSCSPISGHRSVSWYQQTPGQGLQFLFEYFSETQRNKGNFPGRFSGRQFSNSRSEMNVSTLELGDSALYLCASSGWGVLNYGYTFGSGTRLTVV.

This chain links TRBV12-3 or TRBV12-4 with TRBJ1-2; D unclear. Trimming pared 3 bases from V and 3 bases from J, leaving 8 bases between. This CDR3 spans 13 amino acids. The CDR3 region is CASSFRDHYGYTF. The CDR3 DNA follows: TGTGCCAGCAGTTTCCGGGATCACTATGGCTACACCTTC.

V and J are TRBV29-1 and TRBJ1-4, with TRBD1 as a possible D gene (6 bases). The CDR3 consists of 13 residues. Germline V lookup: CDR1 SQVTM, CDR2 ANQGSEA. Trimming shortened V by 7 bases and J by 8 bases, and 17 bases separated the two germline ends. CDR3: CSARENRAEKLFF. DNA for the CDR3: TGCAGCGCCAGGGAAAACAGGGCCGAAAAACTGTTTTTT.

The table lists this clonotype with many counts. The gene calls are TRBV20-1 and TRBJ1-5; maybe TRBD1 (5 bases). Germline-derived CDR1 and CDR2 are DFQATT and SNEGSKA (reference sequence). This CDR3 contains 14 residues. The V end was cut by 2 bases, the J end by 2 bases, with 10 bases between. The CDR3 DNA follows: TGCAGTGCTAGATCAGGGAGTGGCAATCAGCCCCAGCATTTT. This gives the protein CSARSGSGNQPQHF.

This clonotype was observed many times. The chain carries TRBV24-1 and TRBJ2-3; TRBD2 matches at 9 bases. With V trimmed by 3 bases and J by 2 bases, 5 bases remained unmatched. CDR1 is KGHDR, CDR2 SFDVKD, per germline. This CDR3 contains 16 residues. The CDR3 reads CATSDPRGGPTDTQYF. CDR3 bases: TGTGCCACCAGTGATCCGCGGGGGGGCCCCACAGATACGCAGTATTTT.

About this clonotype: One junction end disagrees with the germline gene, perhaps due to a read error. The rearrangement joins TRBV20-1 to TRBJ1-5, with 8 bases fitting TRBD1. This CDR3 has 14 residues. In germline, CDR1 is DFQATT, CDR2 SNEGSKA (reference sequence). The CDR3 here is CSARGTGLDQPQNF. In nucleotides, the CDR3 is TGCAGTGCTAGAGGGACAGGGCTAGATCAGCCCCAGAATTTT.

This clonotype was recorded at least ten times. This CDR3 is CASSPLPPETQYF. CDR3 DNA: TGTGCCAGCAGTCCCCTGCCCCCAGAGACCCAGTACTTC. The gene calls are TRBV27 and TRBJ2-5; D remains ambiguous. The germline V and J ends were trimmed by 5 bases and 4 bases, with 11 bases remaining between them. The CDR3 has 13 residues. The germline gives CDR1 MNHEY, CDR2 SMNVEV (reference sequence).

V gene TRBV10-3 combines with J gene TRBJ1-1; TRBD1 might be the D (5 bases). This CDR3 spans 14 amino acids. Germline V lookup: CDR1 ENHRY, CDR2 SYGVKD. Trimming shortened V by 10 bases and J by 2 bases, and 17 bases separated the two germline ends. This CDR3 is CATGGKGFNTEAFF. CDR3 DNA sequence: TGTGCCACCGGGGGTAAAGGATTTAACACTGAAGCTTTCTTT.

This clonotype has ten or more counts. The V call is TRBV12-3 or TRBV12-4, the J call TRBJ1-2, with a weak D call TRBD1 (6 bases). V was cut by 5 bases and J by 3 bases, with 13 bases left in between. CDR3 length equals 14 residues. The CDR3 sequence: CASSPIRGHYGYTF. The CDR3 DNA reads as TGTGCCAGCAGTCCGATCAGGGGACACTATGGCTACACCTTC.